A single sample is the source of the 8 T cell receptor beta chains below, sequenced in a study of T cell responses to AZD1222 COVID-19 vaccine. The table came from immunoSEQ multiplex PCR; TCRdb's copy has only in-frame clones and leaves some out. The table has about 99,000 clones, roughly 90% seen once. This specimen consisted of peripheral blood, obtained on day 0 of AZD1222 vaccination. The origin of the receptors is an adult in good health.

The chain uses TRBV3-1 (or the pseudogene TRBV3-2) and TRBJ1-6; D is possibly TRBD1 (6 bases). Trimming removed 1 base from V and 13 bases from J, with 14 bases in between. The germline V gene has CDR1 LGHDT and CDR2 YNNKEL (reference sequence). CDR3 size: 14 residues. The DNA of the CDR3 is TGTGCCAGCAGCCAAGCCCTAGGGAGGGGGCCCCTCCACTTT. It translates to CASSQALGRGPLHF.

The chain has TRBV18 and TRBJ1-1; possibly TRBD1 for D (5 bases). Germline-derived CDR1 and CDR2 are KGHSH and LQKENI. Trimming removed 3 bases from V and 1 base from J, with 12 bases in between. The CDR3 runs 15 residues. The CDR3 loop is CASSPPGRKNTEAFF. DNA of the CDR3: TGTGCCAGCTCACCGCCGGGACGAAAGAACACTGAAGCTTTCTTT. The complete variable domain, with remaining parts taken from reference TRBV18 and TRBJ1-1, reads NAGVMQNPRHLVRRRGQEARLRCSPMKGHSHVYWYRQLPEEGLKFMVYLQKENIIDESGMPKERFSAEFPKEGPSILRIQQVVRGDSAAYFCASSPPGRKNTEAFFGQGTRLTVV.

V gene TRBV4-1 combines with J gene TRBJ2-7; 8 bases align to TRBD2. Trimming at V came to 0 bases and at J to 5 bases, leaving 9 bases not matched to a gene. The CDR3 loop spans 16 amino acids. Germline V gives CDR1 MGHRA, CDR2 YSYEKL. CDR3 DNA sequence: TGCGCCAGCAGCCAAGATCCGGCGGGAGGAAGACACGAGCAGTACTTC. Residues: CASSQDPAGGRHEQYF.

The chain joins TRBV5-1 to TRBJ2-5; D remains ambiguous. This CDR3 contains 12 residues. CDR1 is SGHRS, CDR2 YFSETQ, per germline. V lost 1 base, J lost 3 bases, and 4 bases lay in between. The DNA of the CDR3 is TGCGCCAGCAGCTTGACAGAAGAGACCCAGTACTTC. Amino acid sequence: CASSLTEETQYF.

The chain links TRBV5-1 to TRBJ2-1, with 7 bases fitting TRBD1. The germline gives CDR1 SGHRS, CDR2 YFSETQ. The CDR3 sequence is 15 residues long. With V trimmed by 0 bases and J by 1 base, 1 base remained unmatched. CDR3 region: CASSLEQGSYNEQFF. DNA of the CDR3: TGCGCCAGCAGCTTGGAACAGGGGTCCTACAATGAGCAGTTCTTC.

The chain combines TRBV6-5 with TRBJ2-1; D is perhaps TRBD1 or TRBD2 (5 bases each). The germline V gene encodes CDR1 MNHEY and CDR2 SVGAGI. V lost 2 bases to trimming and J lost 1 base, with 9 bases between them. The CDR3 has 15 amino acids. CDR3 protein: CASSYTGGSYNEQFF. The DNA of the CDR3 is TGTGCCAGCAGTTACACTGGGGGATCCTACAATGAGCAGTTCTTC.

The CDR3 sequence is CASSLAGQENQPQHF. The CDR3 DNA reads TGTGCCAGCAGCTTAGCCGGACAGGAAAATCAGCCCCAGCATTTT. The chain is built from TRBV7-9 and TRBJ1-5; TRBD1 matches 7 bases. The CDR3 has 15 amino acids. Germline V gene sequence: CDR1 SEHNR, CDR2 FQNEAQ (reference sequence). V was clipped by 0 bases and J by 4 bases; unmatched bases: 3.

This sequence joins TRBV6-4 and TRBJ2-3; TRBD2 matches 8 bases. Germline loops: CDR1 MRHNA, CDR2 SNTAGT. This CDR3 has 14 residues. The J segment lost 1 base and the V segment lost 3 bases, leaving 0 bases of the junction unmatched. CDR3 DNA: TGTGCCAGCAGTGAAGCGGGAGGCACAGATACGCAGTATTTT. Its translation: CASSEAGGTDTQYF.